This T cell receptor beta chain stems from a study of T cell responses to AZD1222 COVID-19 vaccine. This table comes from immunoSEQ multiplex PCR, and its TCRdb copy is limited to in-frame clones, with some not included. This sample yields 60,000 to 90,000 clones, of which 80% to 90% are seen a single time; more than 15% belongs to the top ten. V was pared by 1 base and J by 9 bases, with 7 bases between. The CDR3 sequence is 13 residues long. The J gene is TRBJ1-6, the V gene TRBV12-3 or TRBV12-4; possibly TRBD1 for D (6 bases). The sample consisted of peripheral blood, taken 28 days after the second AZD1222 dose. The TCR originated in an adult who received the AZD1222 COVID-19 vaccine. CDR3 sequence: CASSLGGRSPLHF. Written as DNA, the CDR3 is TGTGCCAGCAGTTTAGGGGGGCGTTCACCCCTCCACTTT.